The clone carrying this T cell receptor (beta chain) was observed many times. Specified time point: patch test 1, 2 weeks after DPC sensitization. Treatment defined: therapeutic diphenylcyclopropenone sensitization with weekly scalp DPC. The CDR3 has 13 amino acids. Germline V CDR1 and CDR2: WSHSY, SAAADI. Between the trimmed V and J ends, which lost 3 bases and 10 bases, there was a span of 13 bases. This record comes from a study of human T cells and chemical hapten exposure. One entry per CDR3 protein, called by TCRdb with MiXCR from the RACE reads. Of about 120,000 distinct CDR3 sequences in the sample, 9.5% to 13% were seen once.

This sample comprised whole blood, obtained in connection with sensitization to the hapten diphenylcyclopropenone (DPC). This TCR was sampled from a woman aged 45 to 65 with alopecia areata. Some clones in this sample may be carry-over from other donors' samples. The V and J genes are TRBV10-2 and TRBJ2-4; the D is unclear. CDR3 DNA: TGCGCCAGCAGTGACAACACCCAAACGATTCAGTACTTC. This encodes CASSDNTQTIQYF.